This T cell receptor beta chain emerged from a study of blood T cell repertoires in COVID-19. The overall study: COVID-19 samples, acute and convalescent, were from the United States, Italy and Spain. The cDNA or gDNA used as material had been derived from T cells, B-cell-depleted T cells, or PBMCs.

Assay used: immunoSEQ multiplex PCR; TCRdb lists only in-frame clones, some missing. The data contain over 100,000 clones, 81% of them seen just once; the ten biggest clones take up roughly a tenth. The CDR3 consists of 13 residues. Germline V gene sequence: CDR1 LNHDA, CDR2 SQIVND (reference sequence). The V end was cut by 8 bases, the J end by 8 bases, with 15 bases between. The sample consisted of peripheral blood. V gene TRBV19 combines with J gene TRBJ1-4, with D hard to call. The TCR comes from a human donor in a cohort sampled during active COVID-19. The chain's CDR3 is CASSSGGPEKLFF. The DNA for the CDR3 is TGTGCCAGTTCCTCAGGAGGTCCCGAAAAACTGTTTTTT.